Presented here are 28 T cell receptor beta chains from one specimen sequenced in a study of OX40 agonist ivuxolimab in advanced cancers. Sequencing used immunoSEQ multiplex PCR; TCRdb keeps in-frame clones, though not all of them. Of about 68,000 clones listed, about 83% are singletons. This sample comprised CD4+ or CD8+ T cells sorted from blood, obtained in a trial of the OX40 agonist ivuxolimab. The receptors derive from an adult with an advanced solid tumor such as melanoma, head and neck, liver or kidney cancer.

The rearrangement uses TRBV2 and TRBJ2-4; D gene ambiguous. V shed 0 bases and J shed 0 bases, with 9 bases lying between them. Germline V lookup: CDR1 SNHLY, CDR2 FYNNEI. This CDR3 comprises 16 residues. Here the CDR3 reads CASSEAFTVAKNIQYF. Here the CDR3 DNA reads TGTGCCAGCAGTGAAGCGTTCACAGTAGCCAAAAACATTCAGTACTTC.

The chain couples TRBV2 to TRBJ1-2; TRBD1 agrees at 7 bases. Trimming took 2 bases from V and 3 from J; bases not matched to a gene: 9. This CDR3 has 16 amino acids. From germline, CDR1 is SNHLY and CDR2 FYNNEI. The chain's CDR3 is CASSEYGRGLDYGYTF. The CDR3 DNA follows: TGTGCCAGCAGTGAATACGGGAGGGGGCTAGACTATGGCTACACCTTC.

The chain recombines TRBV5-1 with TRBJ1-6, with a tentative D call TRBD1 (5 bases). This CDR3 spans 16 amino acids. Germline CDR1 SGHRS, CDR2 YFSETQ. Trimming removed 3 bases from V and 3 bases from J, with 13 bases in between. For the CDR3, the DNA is TGCGCCAGCAGCTCCCGAGACAGACTCTATAATTCACCCCTCCACTTT. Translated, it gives CASSSRDRLYNSPLHF.

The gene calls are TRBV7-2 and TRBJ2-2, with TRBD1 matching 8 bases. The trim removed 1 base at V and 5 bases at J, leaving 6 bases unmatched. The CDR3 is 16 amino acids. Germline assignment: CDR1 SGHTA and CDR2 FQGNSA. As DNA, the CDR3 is TGTGCCAGCAGCTTAGGGCAGGGGGCTGGTACCGGGGAGCTGTTTTTT. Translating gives CASSLGQGAGTGELFF.

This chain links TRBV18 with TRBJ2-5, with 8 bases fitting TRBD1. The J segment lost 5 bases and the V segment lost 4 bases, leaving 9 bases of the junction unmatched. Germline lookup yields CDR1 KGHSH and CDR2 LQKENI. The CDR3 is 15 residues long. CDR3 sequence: CASSRSRTGPETQYF. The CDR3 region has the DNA TGTGCCAGCTCACGGTCCCGGACAGGGCCTGAGACCCAGTACTTC.

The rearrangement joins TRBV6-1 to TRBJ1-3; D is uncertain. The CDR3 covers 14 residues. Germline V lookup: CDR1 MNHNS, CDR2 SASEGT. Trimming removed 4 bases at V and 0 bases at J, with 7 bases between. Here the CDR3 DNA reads TGTGCCAGCAGTGGAGTTAACTCTGGAAACACCATATATTTT. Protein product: CASSGVNSGNTIYF.

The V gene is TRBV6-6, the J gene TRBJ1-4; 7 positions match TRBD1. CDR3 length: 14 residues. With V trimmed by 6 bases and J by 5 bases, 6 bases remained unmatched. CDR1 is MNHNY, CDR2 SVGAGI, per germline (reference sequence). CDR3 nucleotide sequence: TGTGCCAGCAGGTCGGGACAGCAGAATGAAAAACTGTTTTTT. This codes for CASRSGQQNEKLFF.

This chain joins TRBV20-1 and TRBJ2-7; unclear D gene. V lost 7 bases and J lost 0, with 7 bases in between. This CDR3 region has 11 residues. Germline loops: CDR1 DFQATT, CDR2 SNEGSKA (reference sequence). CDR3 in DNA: TGCAGTGGGTGGAGCTCCTACGAGCAGTACTTC. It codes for CSGWSSYEQYF.

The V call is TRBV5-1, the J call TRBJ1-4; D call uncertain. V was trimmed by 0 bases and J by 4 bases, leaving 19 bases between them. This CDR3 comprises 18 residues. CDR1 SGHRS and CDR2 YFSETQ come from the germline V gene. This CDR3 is CASSLVAGLMANNEKLFF. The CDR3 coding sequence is TGCGCCAGCAGCTTGGTCGCGGGGTTAATGGCCAATAATGAAAAACTGTTTTTT.

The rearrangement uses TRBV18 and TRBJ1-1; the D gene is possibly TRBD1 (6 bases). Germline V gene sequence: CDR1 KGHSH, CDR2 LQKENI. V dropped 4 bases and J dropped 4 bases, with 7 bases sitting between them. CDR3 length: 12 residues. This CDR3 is CASSLQGTEAFF. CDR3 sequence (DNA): TGTGCCAGCTCACTACAGGGCACTGAAGCTTTCTTT.

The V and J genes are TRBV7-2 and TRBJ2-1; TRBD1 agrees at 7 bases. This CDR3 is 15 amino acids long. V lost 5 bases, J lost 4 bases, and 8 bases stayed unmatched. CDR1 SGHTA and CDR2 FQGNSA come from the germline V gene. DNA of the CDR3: TGTGCCAGCAGCGAACCGGGACAGAATTACAATGAGCAGTTCTTC. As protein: CASSEPGQNYNEQFF.

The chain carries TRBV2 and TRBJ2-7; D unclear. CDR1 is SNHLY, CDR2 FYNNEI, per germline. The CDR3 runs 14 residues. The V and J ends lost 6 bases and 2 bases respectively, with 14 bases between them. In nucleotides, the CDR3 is TGTGCCAGCAGCCGGGTCTCTCGTACCTACGAGCAGTACTTC. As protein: CASSRVSRTYEQYF.

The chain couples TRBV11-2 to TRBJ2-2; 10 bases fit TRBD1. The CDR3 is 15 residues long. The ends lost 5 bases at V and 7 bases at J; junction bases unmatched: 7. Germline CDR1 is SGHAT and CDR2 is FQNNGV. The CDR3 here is CASSLRQGAVGELFF. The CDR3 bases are TGTGCCAGCAGCCTACGACAGGGGGCGGTCGGGGAGCTGTTTTTT. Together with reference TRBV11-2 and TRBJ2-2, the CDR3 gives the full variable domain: EAGVAQSPRYKIIEKRQSVAFWCNPISGHATLYWYQQILGQGPKLLIQFQNNGVVDDSQLPKDRFSAERLKGVDSTLKIQPAKLEDSAVYLCASSLRQGAVGELFFGEGSRLTVL.

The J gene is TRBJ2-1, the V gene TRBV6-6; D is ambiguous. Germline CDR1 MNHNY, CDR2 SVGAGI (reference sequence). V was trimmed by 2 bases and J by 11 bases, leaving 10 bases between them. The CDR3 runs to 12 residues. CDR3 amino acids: CASSYPRGQQFF. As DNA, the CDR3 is TGTGCCAGCAGTTACCCACGAGGACAGCAGTTCTTC.

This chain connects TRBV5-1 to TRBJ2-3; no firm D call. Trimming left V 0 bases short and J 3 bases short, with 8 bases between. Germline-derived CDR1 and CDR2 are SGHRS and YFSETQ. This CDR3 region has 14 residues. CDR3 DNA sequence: TGCGCCAGCAGCTTGGGACTGGGGACAGATACGCAGTATTTT. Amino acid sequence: CASSLGLGTDTQYF.

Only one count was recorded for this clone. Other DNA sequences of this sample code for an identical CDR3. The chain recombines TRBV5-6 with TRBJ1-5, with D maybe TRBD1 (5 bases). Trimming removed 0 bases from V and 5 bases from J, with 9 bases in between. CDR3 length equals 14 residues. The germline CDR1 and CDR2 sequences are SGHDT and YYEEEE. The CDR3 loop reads CASSLVGADQPQHF. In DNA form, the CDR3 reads TGTGCCAGCAGCTTGGTAGGGGCCGATCAGCCCCAGCATTTT.

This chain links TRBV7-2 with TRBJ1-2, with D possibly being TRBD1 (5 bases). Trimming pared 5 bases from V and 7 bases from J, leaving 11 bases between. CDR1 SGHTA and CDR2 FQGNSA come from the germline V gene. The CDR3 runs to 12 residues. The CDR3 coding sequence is TGTGCCAGCAGCCCCCTAGGGGCTGGCTACACCTTC. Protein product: CASSPLGAGYTF.

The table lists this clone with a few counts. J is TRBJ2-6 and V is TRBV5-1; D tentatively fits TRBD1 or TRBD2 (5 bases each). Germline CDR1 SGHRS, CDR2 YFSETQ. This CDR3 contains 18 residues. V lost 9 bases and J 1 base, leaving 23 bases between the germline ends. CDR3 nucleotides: TGCGCCACCACTAACTCCGTTCTTGGGGGATCTGGGGCCAACGTCCTGACTTTC. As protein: CATTNSVLGGSGANVLTF.

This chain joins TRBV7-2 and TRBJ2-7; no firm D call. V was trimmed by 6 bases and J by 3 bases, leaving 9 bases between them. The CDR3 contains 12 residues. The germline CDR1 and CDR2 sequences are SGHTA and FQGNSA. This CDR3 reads CASSRWGYEQYF. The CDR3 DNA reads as TGTGCCAGCAGTCGGTGGGGCTACGAGCAGTACTTC.

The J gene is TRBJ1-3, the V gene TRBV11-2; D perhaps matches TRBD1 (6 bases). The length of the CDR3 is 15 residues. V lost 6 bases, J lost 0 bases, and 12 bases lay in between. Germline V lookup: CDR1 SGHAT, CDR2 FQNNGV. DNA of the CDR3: TGTGCCAGCAGGACAGGACTGTCCTCTGGAAACACCATATATTTT. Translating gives CASRTGLSSGNTIYF.

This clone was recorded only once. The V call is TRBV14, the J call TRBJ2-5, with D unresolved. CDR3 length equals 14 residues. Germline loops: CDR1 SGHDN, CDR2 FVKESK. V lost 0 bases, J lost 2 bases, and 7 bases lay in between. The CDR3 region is CASSQEYSQETQYF. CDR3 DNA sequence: TGTGCCAGCAGCCAAGAGTACAGTCAAGAGACCCAGTACTTC.

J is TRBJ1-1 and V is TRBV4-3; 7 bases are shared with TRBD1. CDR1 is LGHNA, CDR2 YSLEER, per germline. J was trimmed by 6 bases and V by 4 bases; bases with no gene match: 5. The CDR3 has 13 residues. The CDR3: CASSRYRGAEAFF. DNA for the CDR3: TGCGCCAGCAGCCGCTACAGGGGCGCTGAAGCTTTCTTT.

CDR3 residues: CAIRPSGSDTQYF. The CDR3 bases are TGTGCCATCAGACCGTCAGGGTCAGATACGCAGTATTTT. V and J are TRBV10-3 and TRBJ2-3; D possibly corresponds to TRBD1 (5 bases). The CDR3 contains 13 residues. Looked up from germline, CDR1 is ENHRY and CDR2 is SYGVKD. Trimming pared 6 bases from V and 4 bases from J, leaving 11 bases between.

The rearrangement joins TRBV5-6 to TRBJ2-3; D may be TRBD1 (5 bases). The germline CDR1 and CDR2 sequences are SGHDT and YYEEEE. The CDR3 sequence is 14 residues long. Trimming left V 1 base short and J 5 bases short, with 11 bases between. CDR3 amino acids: CASSLSRAGDTQYF. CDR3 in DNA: TGTGCCAGCAGCTTGTCCAGGGCTGGAGATACGCAGTATTTT.

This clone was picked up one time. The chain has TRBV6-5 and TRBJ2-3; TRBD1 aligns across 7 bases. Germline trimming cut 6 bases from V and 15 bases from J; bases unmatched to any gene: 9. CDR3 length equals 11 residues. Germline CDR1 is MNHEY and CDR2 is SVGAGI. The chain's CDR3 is CASRYQDRIYF. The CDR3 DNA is TGTGCCAGCAGGTACCAGGACAGGATCTATTTT.

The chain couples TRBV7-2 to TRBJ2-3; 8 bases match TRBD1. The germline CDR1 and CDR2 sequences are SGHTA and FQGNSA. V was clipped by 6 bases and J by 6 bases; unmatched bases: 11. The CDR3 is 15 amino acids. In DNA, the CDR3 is TGTGCCAGCAGTTCCGGACAGGGTTGGGGGGATACGCAGTATTTT. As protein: CASSSGQGWGDTQYF.

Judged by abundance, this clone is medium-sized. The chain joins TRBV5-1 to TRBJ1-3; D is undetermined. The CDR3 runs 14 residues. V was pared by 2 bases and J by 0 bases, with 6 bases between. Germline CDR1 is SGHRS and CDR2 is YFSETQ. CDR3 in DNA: TGCGCCAGCAGCTTACAGACCTCTGGAAACACCATATATTTT. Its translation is CASSLQTSGNTIYF.

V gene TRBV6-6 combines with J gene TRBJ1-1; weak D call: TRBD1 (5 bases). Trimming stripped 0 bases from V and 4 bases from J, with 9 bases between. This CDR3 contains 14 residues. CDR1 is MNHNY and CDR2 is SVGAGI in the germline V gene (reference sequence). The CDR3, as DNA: TGTGCCAGCAGTTACTCGATGGGGGGCACTGAAGCTTTCTTT. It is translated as CASSYSMGGTEAFF.